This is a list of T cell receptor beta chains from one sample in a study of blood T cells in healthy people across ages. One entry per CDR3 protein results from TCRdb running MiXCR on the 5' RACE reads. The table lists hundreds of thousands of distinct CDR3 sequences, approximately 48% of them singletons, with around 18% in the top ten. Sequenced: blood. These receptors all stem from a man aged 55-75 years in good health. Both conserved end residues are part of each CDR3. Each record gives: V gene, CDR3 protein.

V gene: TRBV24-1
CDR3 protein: CATSDLLDSGDTQYF

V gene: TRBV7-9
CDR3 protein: CASSLRGTYEQYF

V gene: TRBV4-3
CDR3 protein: CASSPDRGRQELFF

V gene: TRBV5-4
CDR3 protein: CASSSRVTGMDTQYF

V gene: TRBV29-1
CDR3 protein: CSVEGASGDPGEQYF

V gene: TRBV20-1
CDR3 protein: CSASGSTVNNEQFF

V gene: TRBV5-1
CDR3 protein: CASSLAGGPSGNTIYF

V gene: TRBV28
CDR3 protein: CASREAREGEQYF

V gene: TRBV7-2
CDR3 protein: CASSTRQGGYEQYF

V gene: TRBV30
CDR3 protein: CAWSDTENQETQYF

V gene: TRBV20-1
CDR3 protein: CSARPGQGVAYEQYF

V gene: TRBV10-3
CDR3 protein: CAMGQDSYEQYF

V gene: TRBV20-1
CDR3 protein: CSAKRAGGARDGQFF

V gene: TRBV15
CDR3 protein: CATGQEGYEQYF

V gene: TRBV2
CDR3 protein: CASSESNREQYF

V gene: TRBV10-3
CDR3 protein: CAISEFQNEQYF

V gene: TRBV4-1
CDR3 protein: CASSHPQDGKGANYGYTF

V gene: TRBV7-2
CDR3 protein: CATRFPGGQFETDTQYF

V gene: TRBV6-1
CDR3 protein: CASTRPGTHGYTF

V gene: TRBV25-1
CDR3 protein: CASSDGVPDTQYF

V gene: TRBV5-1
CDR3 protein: CASSPAPGGNEQFF

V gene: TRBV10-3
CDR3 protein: CAIKMAGGKYNELFF

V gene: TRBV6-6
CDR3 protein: CASSDPNGQPQHF

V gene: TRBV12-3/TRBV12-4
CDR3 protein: CASRKAGSSDEQYF

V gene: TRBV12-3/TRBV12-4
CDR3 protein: CASSFNGRQETQYF

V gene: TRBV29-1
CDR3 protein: CSVETRTGGTEAFF

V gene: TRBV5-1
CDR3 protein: CASSPYPEYGYTF

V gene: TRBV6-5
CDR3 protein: CASSYRTKFDEQFF

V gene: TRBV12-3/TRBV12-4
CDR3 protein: CASSLKGTHLYEQYF

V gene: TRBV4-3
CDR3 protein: CASSRDFPNEKLFF